This T cell receptor beta chain originates from a study of cytomegalovirus exposure and HLA in healthy donors. Regarding the study as a whole: Common viral pathogens were later found to be apparently linked to several of the most significant clusters. As a later analysis revealed, most CMV-associated TCR beta chains appeared HLA-restricted.

Of note for this clone: Its antigen is still unknown.

This CDR3 comprises 11 residues. V was pared by 6 bases and J by 10 bases, with 12 bases between. Germline-derived CDR1 and CDR2 are DFQATT and SNEGSKA (reference sequence). Primers for the PCR totalled 60 Vbeta and 13 Jbeta. TCRdb's copy holds only in-frame clones and misses some; the assay was immunoSEQ multiplex PCR. The profile shows fewer than 250,000 clones, 77% of them singletons. Source material: PBMCs. The sequence was obtained from a woman aged 25 to 39 in good health and CMV-seropositive. This chain joins TRBV20-1 and TRBJ2-2; TRBD2 is a possible D gene (6 bases). CDR3 in DNA: TGCAGTGCCCGGAGGGGACTGGAGCTGTTTTTT. This translates into CSARRGLELFF.